These 6 T cell receptor beta chains were sequenced from one sample in a study of Ad26.COV2.S vaccination and SARS-CoV-2 variants. The table came from immunoSEQ multiplex PCR; TCRdb's copy has only in-frame clones and leaves some out. The table includes hundreds of thousands of clones, less than 90% detected once. The treatment was: over 15 received Ad26.COV2.S at low or high dose, single or two shots; about 5 received placebo; per-sample allocation not given. Specimens were obtained on day 63 following the first vaccine or placebo injection. The material sequenced was peripheral blood, taken in a trial of Ad26.COV2.S vaccine versus placebo. These receptors all come from a person aged 18-60 years who received the Ad26.COV2.S COVID-19 vaccine or a placebo.

This chain joins TRBV19 and TRBJ1-1; D is uncertain. The germline gives CDR1 LNHDA, CDR2 SQIVND (reference sequence). The CDR3 totals 13 residues. With 9 bases removed from V and 1 base from J, the gap between germline ends came to 12 bases. DNA for the CDR3: TGTGCCAGCGCCCCGTCAGGGAACACTGAAGCTTTCTTT. Residues: CASAPSGNTEAFF. Complete variable domain (other parts from reference TRBV19 and TRBJ1-1): DGGITQSPKYLFRKEGQNVTLSCEQNLNHDAMYWYRQDPGQGLRLIYYSQIVNDFQKGDIAEGYSVSREKKESFPLTVTSAQKNPTAFYLCASAPSGNTEAFFGQGTRLTVV.

The V and J genes are TRBV30 and TRBJ1-6; D might be TRBD1 (6 bases). The V gene lost 0 bases and the J gene lost 0 bases, with 12 bases spanning the gap. CDR3 length: 17 amino acids. CDR1 GTSNPN and CDR2 SVGIG come from the germline V gene (reference sequence). CDR3 in amino acids: CAWSVAGASSYNSPLHF. The DNA of the CDR3 is TGTGCCTGGAGTGTAGCGGGGGCGAGCTCCTATAATTCACCCCTCCACTTT. Combining the CDR3 with reference TRBV30 and TRBJ1-6 gives the whole variable domain SQTIHQWPATLVQPVGSPLSLECTVEGTSNPNLYWYRQAAGRGLQLLFYSVGIGQISSEVPQNLSASRPQDRQFILSSKKLLLSDSGFYLCAWSVAGASSYNSPLHFGNGTRLTVT.

The chain is built from TRBV25-1 and TRBJ2-7, with 8 bases that match TRBD1. V gave up 9 bases and J gave up 0 bases; unmatched junction bases: 4. Germline values: CDR1 MGHDK, CDR2 SYGVNS. The CDR3 has 13 amino acids. CDR3 amino acids: CASQDRASYEQYF. The CDR3 DNA follows: TGTGCCAGTCAGGACAGGGCCTCCTACGAGCAGTACTTC.

The chain has TRBV28 and TRBJ1-1, with D unclear. Germline V gene data show CDR1 as MDHEN and CDR2 as SYDVKM. Trimming removed 5 bases at V and 5 bases at J, with 12 bases between. The CDR3 length is 13 residues. The DNA of the CDR3 is TGTGCCAGCAGTCCCCCTCTTAAAACTGAAGCTTTCTTT. As protein: CASSPPLKTEAFF.

The rearrangement uses TRBV11-1 and TRBJ2-1; 7 bases map to TRBD1. CDR3 length: 14 amino acids. With 5 bases clipped from V and 6 bases from J, the junction kept 7 bases outside the gene matches. Germline values: CDR1 SGHAT, CDR2 FQDESV (reference sequence). Here the CDR3 reads CASSPQGFGNEQFF. For the CDR3, the DNA is TGTGCCAGCAGCCCACAGGGGTTTGGCAATGAGCAGTTCTTC. The whole variable domain, remainder taken from reference TRBV11-1 and TRBJ2-1, is EAEVAQSPRYKITEKSQAVAFWCDPISGHATLYWYRQILGQGPELLVQFQDESVVDDSQLPKDRFSAERLKGVDSTLKIQPAELGDSAMYLCASSPQGFGNEQFFGPGTRLTVL.

The rearrangement links TRBV18 to TRBJ1-5; D ambiguous. Deletions cut 6 bases from V and 0 bases from J, with 12 bases between. The germline gives CDR1 KGHSH, CDR2 LQKENI. This CDR3 comprises 15 residues. The chain's CDR3 is CASSAGQNSNQPQHF. The DNA of the CDR3 is TGTGCCAGCTCCGCTGGCCAAAATAGCAATCAGCCCCAGCATTTT.